Below are 4 T cell receptor beta chains sequenced from a single sample in a study of CD8+CD57+ T cells in acquired aplastic anemia. It was genomic DNA that served as the template for profiling TCR beta VDJ and CDR3. TCRdb analysed the reads with MiXCR anew, one entry per CDR3 protein. Of more than 150,000 distinct CDR3 sequences listed, 40% to 55% are singletons. Input material: sorted CD4+, CD8+, or CD8+CD57+ T cells (not recorded which) from PBMCs. The receptors were sampled from a human donor in good health.

The chain combines TRBV6-1 with TRBJ1-1; a weak D match, TRBD1 (5 bases). In germline, CDR1 is MNHNS, CDR2 SASEGT. The V end lost 6 bases, the J end lost 4 bases, and 15 bases lay between the germline ends. CDR3 length: 14 amino acids. The CDR3 loop is CASSRSAGSTEAFF. CDR3 nucleotide sequence: TGTGCCAGCAGCAGGTCGGCAGGGAGCACTGAAGCTTTCTTT.

The V gene is TRBV7-3, the J gene TRBJ1-2; D is possibly TRBD1 (6 bases). Germline values: CDR1 SGHTA, CDR2 FQGTGA. The germline V and J ends were trimmed by 2 bases and 11 bases, with 15 bases remaining between them. This CDR3 is 13 amino acids long. Here the CDR3 DNA reads TGTGCCAGCAGCTTAGGCGTTACACAGGGATACACCTTC. Translating gives CASSLGVTQGYTF.

This clonotype occurred many times. The genes are TRBV12-3 or TRBV12-4 and TRBJ1-6, with D hard to call. Trimming removed 0 bases at V and 10 bases at J, with 7 bases between. The CDR3 is made up of 13 amino acids. The CDR3 loop reads CASSLAEGSPLHF. The CDR3, as DNA: TGTGCCAGCAGTTTAGCTGAGGGATCACCCCTCCACTTT.

This clonotype showed up many times. The V and J genes are TRBV2 and TRBJ1-5; D not certain. The CDR3 loop spans 14 amino acids. Germline CDR1 and CDR2: SNHLY and FYNNEI. V was shortened by 9 bases and J by 0 bases, with 12 bases between the two germline ends. CDR3 bases: TGTGCCAGTTCCACAGTTAGTAGCAATCAGCCCCAGCATTTT. Protein product: CASSTVSSNQPQHF. Variable domain in full (rest from reference TRBV2 and TRBJ1-5): EPEVTQTPSHQVTQMGQEVILRCVPISNHLYFYWYRQILGQKVEFLVSFYNNEISEKSEIFDDQFSVERPDGSNFTLKIRSTKLEDSAMYFCASSTVSSNQPQHFGDGTRLSIL.